The rows below give T cell receptor beta chains drawn from one sample of a study of shared clonotypes between healthy human individuals. TCRdb's copy holds only in-frame clones and misses some; the assay was immunoSEQ multiplex PCR. In the table there are some 2.4 million clones, 80% to 95% of which are singletons. The sample was naive CD4+ T cells from PBMCs. These TCRs come from a young man in good health. Some clones in this sample may be carry-over from other donors' samples. The CDR3 runs from the conserved cysteine through the conserved F or W. D genes are given only for firm matches. Size values are once, few and many counts, or a class for expanded clones, and some rows have none.

>TRBJ2-4|-|TRBV6-6|TRBD1
TGTGCCAGCAGCAAGGACAGGGGGATAGACATTCAGTACTTC
CASSKDRGIDIQYF
>TRBJ2-2|-|TRBV9|-
TGTGCCAGCAGCCCCCGTTTAGATACTGCGAACACCGGGGAGCTGTTTTTT
CASSPRLDTANTGELFF
>TRBJ1-3|-|TRBV5-1|-
TGCGCCAGCAGCTTGGGGGAGCAGGAAGGTGGAAACACCATATATTTT
CASSLGEQEGGNTIYF
>TRBJ2-6|-|TRBV19|-
TGTGCCAGTTCCCAGGGAGCCGGGGCCAACGTCCTGACTTTC
CASSQGAGANVLTF
>TRBJ1-4|once|TRBV28|TRBD1
TGTGCCAGCAGTGCGGACAGGGGCTACAATGAAAAACTGTTTTTT
CASSADRGYNEKLFF
>TRBJ1-1|-|TRBV28|-
TGTGCCAGCGTCCACCGGGCCCTGAGAATGAACACTGAAGCTTTCTTT
CASVHRALRMNTEAFF
>TRBJ2-1|-|TRBV5-1|TRBD2
TGCGCCAGCAGCCCAGGCCTCGGCGGGAGTGGAAATGAGCAGTTCTTC
CASSPGLGGSGNEQFF
>TRBJ2-5|once|TRBV10-3|-
TGTGCCATCAGTGAGTCAGGGACAAAAGAGACCCAGTACTTC
CAISESGTKETQYF
>TRBJ2-5|-|TRBV7-9|TRBD2
TGTGCCAGCAGCCATAGACTAGCGGGAGGGCCACAGGAGACCCAGTACTTC
CASSHRLAGGPQETQYF
>TRBJ2-3|-|TRBV7-2|TRBD2
TGTGCCAGCAGCTTTCGGCTAGCGGGAGTTACGCAGTATTTT
CASSFRLAGVTQYF
>TRBJ1-3|-|TRBV5-1|TRBD1
TGCGCCAGCAGCTTGGGACAGGGGGCAGGATATGGAAACACCATATATTTT
CASSLGQGAGYGNTIYF
>TRBJ2-1|-|TRBV9|TRBD2
TGTGCCAGCAGCGTAGTCGCGGGGTTGGCGGGAGGGACCTACAATGAGCAGTTCTTC
CASSVVAGLAGGTYNEQFF
>TRBJ2-1|-|TRBV13|-
TGTGCCAGCAGCTTGAGAGGTGTCAATGAGCAGTTCTTC
CASSLRGVNEQFF
>TRBJ2-7|-|TRBV5-1|-
TGCGCCAGCAGCACGACAGAACGGTACGAGCAGTACTTC
CASSTTERYEQYF
>TRBJ2-1|once|TRBV4-3|TRBD1
TGCGCCAGCAGCCCCGACAGGGTGGGGGACCTCAGGAATGAGCAGTTCTTC
CASSPDRVGDLRNEQFF
>TRBJ2-2|-|TRBV2|-
TGTGCCAGCAGGGATAACACCGGGGAGCTGTTTTTT
CASRDNTGELFF
>TRBJ2-4|-|TRBV27|-
TGTGCCAGCAGTTTAATAGCGTCCAAAAACATTCAGTACTTC
CASSLIASKNIQYF
>TRBJ2-7|-|TRBV28|TRBD1
TGTGCCAGCAGGAAGGGACAGGGGGCAAAGGAGCAGTACTTC
CASRKGQGAKEQYF
>TRBJ2-7|-|TRBV5-4|TRBD2
TGTGCCAGCAGCTTTCCTAGCGGGACTGACTACGAGCAGTACTTC
CASSFPSGTDYEQYF
>TRBJ2-5|once|TRBV7-8|-
TGTGCCAGCAGCGCGGGATTACAAGAGACCCAGTACTTC
CASSAGLQETQYF
>TRBJ2-6|-|TRBV7-2|-
TGTGCCAGCAGCGCCCAGGACTCTGGGGCCAACGTCCTGACTTTC
CASSAQDSGANVLTF
>TRBJ2-1|once|TRBV6-1|TRBD2
TGTGCCAGCAGTGAATCGAGCGGGAGCCCCTACAATGAGCAGTTCTTC
CASSESSGSPYNEQFF
>TRBJ1-5|-|TRBV6-5|-
TGTGCCAGCAGTGCCATGCACGGGCAGCCCCAGCATTTT
CASSAMHGQPQHF
>TRBJ1-2|-|TRBV6-6|-
TGTGCCAGCAGCCCTGGATCGCGGTCCTATGGCTACACCTTC
CASSPGSRSYGYTF
>TRBJ2-5|-|TRBV7-8|-
TGTGCCAGCAGCCCATTGCGTGGGGAGACCCAGTACTTC
CASSPLRGETQYF
>TRBJ1-2|-|TRBV27|TRBD1
TGTGCCAGCAGTTCCTGGACAGGGGGGAACTATGGCTACACCTTC
CASSSWTGGNYGYTF
>TRBJ2-1|-|TRBV4-3|-
TGCGCCAGCAGCAAGGGGCTTGGACTGAATGAGCAGTTCTTC
CASSKGLGLNEQFF
>TRBJ2-5|-|TRBV18|-
TGTGCCAGCTCACCACTCCAGGGGACAATCCAAGAGACCCAGTACTTC
CASSPLQGTIQETQYF
>TRBJ2-3|-|TRBV7-9|TRBD2
TGTGCCAGCGGCCCCGGGGGGGCGCTTAGCACAGATACGCAGTATTTT
CASGPGGALSTDTQYF
>TRBJ1-3|-|TRBV19|-
TGTGCCAGCAGTCCCCCTACAGGCTCTGGAAACACCATATATTTT
CASSPPTGSGNTIYF
>TRBJ2-7|-|TRBV27|-
TGTGCCAGCAGTCGTAGCGGCCCCTACGAGCAGTACTTC
CASSRSGPYEQYF
>TRBJ1-4|-|TRBV10-3|-
TGTGCCACCGCGACAGGCCCGAACGTCCCGAAACTGTTTTTT
CATATGPNVPKLFF
>TRBJ1-3|-|TRBV28|-
TGTGCCAGCAGACTTTCTTTAGGGACCTCTGGAAACACCATATATTTT
CASRLSLGTSGNTIYF
>TRBJ2-7|-|TRBV28|TRBD2
TGTGCCAGCTGGACTAGCGGGAGTTACGAGCAGTACTTC
CASWTSGSYEQYF
>TRBJ1-2|-|TRBV6-5|TRBD1
TGTGCCAGCACCATAAACAGGGGAAGGAACTATGGCTACACCTTC
CASTINRGRNYGYTF
>TRBJ1-5|-|TRBV7-8|TRBD1
TGTGCCAGCAGAAACGACAGGGGGGGCAATCAGCCCCAGCATTTT
CASRNDRGGNQPQHF
>TRBJ1-2|-|TRBV7-9|TRBD1
TGTGCCAGCAGCTTACGGGACAGTGACGGCTACACCTTC
CASSLRDSDGYTF
>TRBJ1-2|-|TRBV9|-
TGTGCCAGCAGCGCACAGGGCCGGAACTATGGCTACACCTTC
CASSAQGRNYGYTF
>TRBJ2-2|-|TRBV7-9|-
TGTGCCAGCAGCTCGGACGCGTGGACCGGGGAGCTGTTTTTT
CASSSDAWTGELFF
>TRBJ2-2|-|TRBV15|TRBD1
TGTGCCACCAGCAGAGAGGACAGGGGCACCGGGGAGCTGTTTTTT
CATSREDRGTGELFF
>TRBJ2-5|-|TRBV19|TRBD1
TGTGCCAGTAGTATTTCGCAGGGGGTTGGAGAGACCCAGTACTTC
CASSISQGVGETQYF
>TRBJ2-3|-|TRBV18|-
TGTGCCAGCTCACGGGCACAAACCCGCACAGATACGCAGTATTTT
CASSRAQTRTDTQYF
>TRBJ1-5|-|TRBV6-5|-
TGTGCCAGCAGTTACGCGCGGAATAGCAATCAGCCCCAGCATTTT
CASSYARNSNQPQHF